A selection of T cell receptor beta chains follows, all from one sample in a study of cytomegalovirus exposure and HLA in healthy donors. Data came from immunoSEQ multiplex PCR; TCRdb stores just in-frame clones and leaves some out. The sample lists some 140,000 clones, 80% occurring once. The specimen sequenced was PBMCs. These receptors originate from a young man in good health and CMV-seronegative. The conserved cysteine and the conserved F or W are not part of the CDR3 here.

j_call: TRBJ2-3; v_call: TRBV29-1; cdr3_aa: SYRRLAGGPVVTDTQY
j_call: TRBJ1-5; v_call: TRBV5-5; cdr3_aa: ASSLGDQPQH
j_call: TRBJ2-7; v_call: TRBV7-9; cdr3_aa: ASSRLAGGHEQY
j_call: TRBJ2-1; v_call: TRBV28; cdr3_aa: ASSLFTYNEQF
j_call: TRBJ2-7; v_call: TRBV15; cdr3_aa: ATSRRLDTYEQY
j_call: TRBJ2-7; v_call: TRBV28; cdr3_aa: ASSPQGARYEQY
j_call: TRBJ1-1; v_call: TRBV11-2; cdr3_aa: ASSLDRAYAF
j_call: TRBJ2-7; v_call: TRBV5-1; cdr3_aa: ASSVPSGSQYEQY
j_call: TRBJ2-7; v_call: TRBV27; cdr3_aa: ASRLAGPYEQY
j_call: NA; v_call: TRBV29-1; cdr3_aa: SGCPSGSYEQY
j_call: TRBJ1-3; v_call: TRBV11-2; cdr3_aa: ASSLVFGNTIY
j_call: TRBJ2-7; v_call: TRBV7-2; cdr3_aa: ASNRDSTYEQY
j_call: TRBJ2-1; v_call: TRBV6-5; cdr3_aa: ASSFAGTRNYNEQF
j_call: TRBJ1-2; v_call: TRBV10-3; cdr3_aa: AIRDRDSSNYGYT
j_call: TRBJ2-5; v_call: TRBV9; cdr3_aa: ASSSLASGSETQY
j_call: TRBJ2-3; v_call: TRBV7-2; cdr3_aa: ASSLAGGLLTDTQY
j_call: TRBJ2-4; v_call: TRBV19; cdr3_aa: ASSIEPRLAGKAKNIQY
j_call: TRBJ2-4; v_call: TRBV13; cdr3_aa: ASSLGIQGINIQY
j_call: TRBJ2-5; v_call: TRBV29-1; cdr3_aa: SVESSGSKETQY
j_call: TRBJ1-4; v_call: TRBV7-9; cdr3_aa: ASSHLRTGGGGEDEKLF
j_call: TRBJ1-4; v_call: TRBV25-1; cdr3_aa: ASSVSQGATNEKLF
j_call: TRBJ2-7; v_call: TRBV30; cdr3_aa: AWASEDRAYEQY
j_call: TRBJ2-1; v_call: TRBV4-3; cdr3_aa: ASSPFFASGNPNEQF